The 9 T cell receptor beta chains listed next were all sequenced from one sample in a study of blood T cells in healthy people across ages. PCR was performed a second time for about 6 to 11 cycles using a sample-barcoded 5' primer and a J-beta primer mix. TCRdb passed the 5' RACE reads through MiXCR, listing each CDR3 protein once. The sample consists of hundreds of thousands of distinct CDR3 sequences, roughly 44% of them appearing once. The sequenced material came from blood. The receptors derive from a man aged 55-75 years in good health.

The rearrangement joins TRBV4-1 to TRBJ2-4; possibly TRBD2 for D (6 bases). The J call is in doubt because the DNA end fits TRBJ2-7 better. Per germline, CDR1 MGHRA and CDR2 YSYEKL. The CDR3 is 15 amino acids. The CDR3 nucleotides read TGCGCCAGCAGCCAAGAAAAGACTAGACGATACGAGCAGTACTTC. Translated: CASSQEKTRRYEQYF.

The rearrangement uses TRBV7-3 and TRBJ2-1; a possible D gene is TRBD1 (5 bases). Trimming pared 5 bases from V and 13 bases from J, leaving 24 bases between. Looked up from germline, CDR1 is SGHTA and CDR2 is FQGTGA. CDR3 length: 15 amino acids. This CDR3 reads CASSVQGGFQETQFF. The CDR3 coding sequence is TGTGCCAGCAGCGTCCAGGGTGGTTTCCAAGAGACCCAGTTCTTC.

This clonotype was seen a few times. The rearrangement links TRBV6-5 to TRBJ1-4; D not resolved. Germline V gives CDR1 MNHEY, CDR2 SVGAGI. CDR3 length: 14 amino acids. Trimming removed 2 bases from V and 8 bases from J, with 12 bases in between. For the CDR3, the DNA is TGTGCCAGCAGTTACCAGATGAAAGGGGAAAAACTGTTTTTT. Residues: CASSYQMKGEKLFF.

The sample holds a few counts of this clonotype. V gene TRBV6-6 combines with J gene TRBJ1-6; 8 bases agree with TRBD1. Trimming at V came to 6 bases and at J to 5 bases, leaving 9 bases not matched to a gene. The V gene's germline CDR1 is MNHNY and CDR2 SVGAGI (reference sequence). The length of the CDR3 is 16 residues. Here the CDR3 reads CASSLGQGANNSPLHF. CDR3 coding DNA: TGTGCCAGCAGCCTCGGTCAGGGGGCGAATAATTCACCCCTCCACTTT.

The chain combines TRBV10-3 with TRBJ2-7; D remains unclear. The V end lost 3 bases, the J end lost 2 bases, and 5 bases lay between the germline ends. CDR1 and CDR2 (germline): ENHRY, SYGVKD. The CDR3 is 12 residues long. CDR3 amino acids: CAISDPTYEQYF. Here the CDR3 DNA reads TGTGCCATCAGTGACCCCACCTACGAGCAGTACTTC.

The V call is TRBV15, the J call TRBJ1-4; no firm D call. V gave up 9 bases and J gave up 5 bases, with 22 bases separating them. The CDR3 loop spans 16 amino acids. CDR1 is LNHNV and CDR2 is YYDKDF in the germline V gene (reference sequence). CDR3 DNA: TGTGCCACGAAGAAATCTCAGGACCTGATAAATGAAAAACTGTTTTTT. The encoded protein is CATKKSQDLINEKLFF.

This chain uses TRBV12-5 with TRBJ2-7, with a tentative D call TRBD1 (5 bases). V lost 7 bases and J lost 0, with 16 bases in between. The CDR3 consists of 15 residues. CDR1 and CDR2 from the germline V gene are LGHNT and FRNRAP. The CDR3 region is CASDLTIGASYEQYF. The DNA of the CDR3 is TGTGCTAGTGACCTGACGATTGGGGCCTCCTACGAGCAGTACTTC.

V is TRBV7-2 and J is TRBJ1-4, with D unresolved. Trimming took off 5 bases at V and 4 bases at J, with 11 bases between the two ends. CDR1 is SGHTA and CDR2 is FQGNSA in the germline V gene. The CDR3 runs 14 residues. The CDR3, as DNA: TGTGCCAGCAGCAACCAGGCGGGTAATGAAAAACTGTTTTTT. Its translation is CASSNQAGNEKLFF.

This chain uses TRBV5-5 with TRBJ2-7; TRBD1 agrees at 7 bases. CDR1 and CDR2 (germline): SGHKS, YYEKEE (reference sequence). The CDR3 spans 15 residues. After removal of 4 bases from V and 1 base from J, the junction contained 8 bases not matched to a gene. CDR3 sequence (DNA): TGTGCCAGCAGCCCATGGGGGACAGCTTCCTACGAGCAGTACTTC. Translating it yields CASSPWGTASYEQYF. Based on the CDR3 plus reference TRBV5-5 and TRBJ2-7, the full variable domain is DAGVTQSPTHLIKTRGQQVTLRCSPISGHKSVSWYQQVLGQGPQFIFQYYEKEERGRGNFPDRFSARQFPNYSSELNVNALLLGDSALYLCASSPWGTASYEQYFGPGTRLTVT.